This TCR beta chain was observed in a study of blood T cell repertoires in COVID-19. Overall study: The United States, Italy and Spain provided the acute and convalescent COVID-19 samples. Sources were T cells, B-cell-depleted T cells, or PBMCs; the material itself was cDNA or gDNA.

Original handling: Using reference gene primer amplification, nucleated cell counts were estimated. Only in-frame clones appear in the TCRdb table, and some are missing; sequencing was by immunoSEQ multiplex PCR. V and J calls and clone size are copied from that table; D and trimming were computed from the DNA. The table has around 94,000 clones, 80% seen once; the top ten hold over 15%. V dropped 5 bases and J dropped 4; count of bases not matched to a gene: 4. Germline lookup yields CDR1 SEHNR and CDR2 FQNEAQ (reference sequence). The CDR3 loop spans 14 amino acids. This clone has a single count. The receptor was isolated from a human donor in a cohort sampled during active COVID-19. Material for sequencing was peripheral blood. The chain recombines TRBV7-9 with TRBJ2-7; 11 positions match TRBD1. Written as DNA, the CDR3 is TGTGCCAGCAGCCCGGGACAGGGGGGTTACGAGCAGTACTTC. Its translation: CASSPGQGGYEQYF. The full variable domain, its missing parts supplied by reference TRBV7-9 and TRBJ2-7, is DTGVSQNPRHKITKRGQNVTFRCDPISEHNRLYWYRQTLGQGPEFLTYFQNEAQLEKSRLLSDRFSAERPKGSFSTLEIQRTEQGDSAMYLCASSPGQGGYEQYFGPGTRLTVT.